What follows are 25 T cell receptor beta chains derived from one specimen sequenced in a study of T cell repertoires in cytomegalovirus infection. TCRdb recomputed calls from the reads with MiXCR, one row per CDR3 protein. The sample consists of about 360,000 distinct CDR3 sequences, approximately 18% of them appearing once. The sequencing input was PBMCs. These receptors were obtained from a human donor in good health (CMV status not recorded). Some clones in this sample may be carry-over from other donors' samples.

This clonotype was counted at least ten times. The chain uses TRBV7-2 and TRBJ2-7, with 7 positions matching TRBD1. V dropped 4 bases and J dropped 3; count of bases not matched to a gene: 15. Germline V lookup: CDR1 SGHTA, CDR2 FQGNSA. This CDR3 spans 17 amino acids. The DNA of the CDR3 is TGTGCCAGCAGCTGGATCCACAGGGGAGACGGCCTCTACGAGCAGTACTTC. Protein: CASSWIHRGDGLYEQYF.

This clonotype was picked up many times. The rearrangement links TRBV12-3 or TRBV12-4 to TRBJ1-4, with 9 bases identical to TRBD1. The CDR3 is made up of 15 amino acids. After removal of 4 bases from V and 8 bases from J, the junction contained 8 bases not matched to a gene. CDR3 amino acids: CASSSTGGFGEKLFF. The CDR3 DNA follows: TGTGCCAGCAGTTCTACAGGGGGCTTTGGAGAAAAACTGTTTTTT.

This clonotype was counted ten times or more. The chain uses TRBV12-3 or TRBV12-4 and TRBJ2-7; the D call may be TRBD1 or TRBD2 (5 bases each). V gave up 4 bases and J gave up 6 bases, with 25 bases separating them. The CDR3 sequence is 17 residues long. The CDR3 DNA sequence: TGTGCCAGCAGTTCCCCTCCCGTGACCCCCGGGACCAGCGAGCAGTACTTC. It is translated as CASSSPPVTPGTSEQYF.

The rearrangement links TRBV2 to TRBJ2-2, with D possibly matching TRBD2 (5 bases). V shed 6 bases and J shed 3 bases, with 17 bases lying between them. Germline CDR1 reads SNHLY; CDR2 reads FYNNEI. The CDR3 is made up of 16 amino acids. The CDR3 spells CASRAWTQRDTGELFF. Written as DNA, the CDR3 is TGTGCCAGCAGAGCTTGGACTCAGCGTGACACCGGGGAGCTGTTTTTT.

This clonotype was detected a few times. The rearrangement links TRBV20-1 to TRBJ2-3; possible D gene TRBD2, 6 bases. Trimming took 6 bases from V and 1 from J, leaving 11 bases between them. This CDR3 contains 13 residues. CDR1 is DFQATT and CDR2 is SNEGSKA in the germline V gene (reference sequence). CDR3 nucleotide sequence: TGCAGTGCAATAGGGGAGGGCACAGATACGCAGTATTTT. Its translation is CSAIGEGTDTQYF.

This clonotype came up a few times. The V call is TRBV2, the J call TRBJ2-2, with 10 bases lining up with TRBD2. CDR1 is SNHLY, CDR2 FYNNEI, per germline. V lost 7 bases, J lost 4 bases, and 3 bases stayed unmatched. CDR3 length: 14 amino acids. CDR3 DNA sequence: TGTGCCAGCAAAGCGGGGGGGCCCACCGGGGAGCTGTTTTTT. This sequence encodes CASKAGGPTGELFF. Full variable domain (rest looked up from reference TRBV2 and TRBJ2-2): EPEVTQTPSHQVTQMGQEVILRCVPISNHLYFYWYRQILGQKVEFLVSFYNNEISEKSEIFDDQFSVERPDGSNFTLKIRSTKLEDSAMYFCASKAGGPTGELFFGEGSRLTVL.

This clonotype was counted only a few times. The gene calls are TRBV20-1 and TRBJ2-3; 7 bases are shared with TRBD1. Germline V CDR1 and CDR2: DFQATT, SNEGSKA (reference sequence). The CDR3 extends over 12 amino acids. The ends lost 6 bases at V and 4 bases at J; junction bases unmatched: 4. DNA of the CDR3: TGCAGTGCCACGGGGACAGCAGATACGCAGTATTTT. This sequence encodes CSATGTADTQYF.

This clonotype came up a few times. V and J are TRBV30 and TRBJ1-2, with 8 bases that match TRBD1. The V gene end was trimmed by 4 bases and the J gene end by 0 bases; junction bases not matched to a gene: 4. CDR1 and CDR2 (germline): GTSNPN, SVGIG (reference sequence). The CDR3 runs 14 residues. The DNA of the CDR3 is TGTGCCTGGAATCCGGGACAGGCTAACTATGGCTACACCTTC. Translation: CAWNPGQANYGYTF.

CDR3 DNA: TGCAGTGCTAGACCTACTAGCCGCGAGCAGTACTTC. Amino acids: CSARPTSREQYF. The chain employs TRBV20-1 and TRBJ2-7, with D perhaps matching TRBD2 (6 bases). Germline V lookup: CDR1 DFQATT, CDR2 SNEGSKA (reference sequence). V shed 2 bases and J shed 6 bases, with 11 bases lying between them. CDR3 size: 12 residues.

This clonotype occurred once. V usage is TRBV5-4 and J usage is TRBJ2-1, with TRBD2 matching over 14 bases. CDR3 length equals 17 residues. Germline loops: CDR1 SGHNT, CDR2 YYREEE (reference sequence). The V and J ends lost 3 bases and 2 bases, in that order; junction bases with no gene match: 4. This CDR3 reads CASSSGTSGSTYNEQFF. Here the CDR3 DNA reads TGTGCCAGCAGCTCCGGGACTAGCGGGAGTACCTACAATGAGCAGTTCTTC. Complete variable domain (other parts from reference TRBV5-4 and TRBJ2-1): ETGVTQSPTHLIKTRGQQVTLRCSSQSGHNTVSWYQQALGQGPQFIFQYYREEENGRGNFPPRFSGLQFPNYSSELNVNALELDDSALYLCASSSGTSGSTYNEQFFGPGTRLTVL.

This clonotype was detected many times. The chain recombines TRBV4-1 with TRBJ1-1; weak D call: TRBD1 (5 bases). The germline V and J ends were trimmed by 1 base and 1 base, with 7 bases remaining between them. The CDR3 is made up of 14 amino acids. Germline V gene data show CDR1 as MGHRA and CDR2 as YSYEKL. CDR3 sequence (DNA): TGCGCCAGCAGCCAAGTCAGGGAGAACACTGAAGCTTTCTTT. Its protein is CASSQVRENTEAFF.

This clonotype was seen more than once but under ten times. The CDR3 protein is CASSMPTGGKYEQYF. CDR3 DNA: TGTGCCAGTAGTATGCCGACAGGGGGGAAATACGAGCAGTACTTC. The chain links TRBV19 to TRBJ2-7; 9 bases line up with TRBD1. Germline CDR1 is LNHDA and CDR2 is SQIVND (reference sequence). J gave up 4 bases and V 3 bases, and 7 bases lay outside the gene matches. The CDR3 is 15 residues long. Combining the CDR3 with reference TRBV19 and TRBJ2-7 gives the whole variable domain DGGITQSPKYLFRKEGQNVTLSCEQNLNHDAMYWYRQDPGQGLRLIYYSQIVNDFQKGDIAEGYSVSREKKESFPLTVTSAQKNPTAFYLCASSMPTGGKYEQYFGPGTRLTVT.

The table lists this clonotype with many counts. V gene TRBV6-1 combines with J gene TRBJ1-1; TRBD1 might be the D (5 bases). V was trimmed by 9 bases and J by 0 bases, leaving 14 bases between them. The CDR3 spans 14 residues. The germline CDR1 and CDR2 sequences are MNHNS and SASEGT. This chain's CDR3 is CASQLQGLNTEAFF. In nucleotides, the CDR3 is TGTGCCAGTCAACTGCAGGGATTGAACACTGAAGCTTTCTTT.

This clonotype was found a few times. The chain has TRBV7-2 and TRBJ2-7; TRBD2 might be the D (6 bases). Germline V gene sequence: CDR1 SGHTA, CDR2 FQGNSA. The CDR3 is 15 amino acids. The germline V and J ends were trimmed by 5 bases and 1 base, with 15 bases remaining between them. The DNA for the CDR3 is TGTGCCAGCAGCACCAGTAGCGGTGGATCCTACGAGCAGTACTTC. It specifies CASSTSSGGSYEQYF.

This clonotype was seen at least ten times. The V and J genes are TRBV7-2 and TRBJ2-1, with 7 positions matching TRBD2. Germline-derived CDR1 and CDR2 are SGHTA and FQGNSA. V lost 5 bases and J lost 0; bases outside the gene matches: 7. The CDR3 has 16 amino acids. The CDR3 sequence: CASSPVGGSSYNEQFF. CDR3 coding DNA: TGTGCCAGCAGCCCCGTCGGCGGGAGCTCCTACAATGAGCAGTTCTTC.

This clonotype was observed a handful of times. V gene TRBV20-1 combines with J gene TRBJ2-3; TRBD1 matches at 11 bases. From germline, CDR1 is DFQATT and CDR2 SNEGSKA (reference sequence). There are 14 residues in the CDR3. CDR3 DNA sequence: TGCAGGCCTTCGGACAGGGGGCAGGGAGATACGCAGTATTTT. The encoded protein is CRPSDRGQGDTQYF.

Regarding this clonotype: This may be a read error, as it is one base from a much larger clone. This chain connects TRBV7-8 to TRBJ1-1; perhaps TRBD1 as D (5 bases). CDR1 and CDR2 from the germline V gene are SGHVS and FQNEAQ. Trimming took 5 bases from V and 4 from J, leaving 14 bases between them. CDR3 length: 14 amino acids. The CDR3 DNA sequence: TGTGCCAGCAGCGTGGGCAGGGTCATCACTGAAGCTTTCTTT. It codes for CASSVGRVITEAFF.

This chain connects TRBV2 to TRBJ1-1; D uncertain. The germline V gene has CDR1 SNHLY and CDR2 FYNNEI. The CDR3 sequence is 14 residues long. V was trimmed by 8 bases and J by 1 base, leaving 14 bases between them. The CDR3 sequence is CASSGAVGNTEAFF. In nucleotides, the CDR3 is TGTGCCAGCTCGGGCGCGGTAGGGAACACTGAAGCTTTCTTT. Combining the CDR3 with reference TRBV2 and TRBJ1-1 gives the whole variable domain EPEVTQTPSHQVTQMGQEVILRCVPISNHLYFYWYRQILGQKVEFLVSFYNNEISEKSEIFDDQFSVERPDGSNFTLKIRSTKLEDSAMYFCASSGAVGNTEAFFGQGTRLTVV.

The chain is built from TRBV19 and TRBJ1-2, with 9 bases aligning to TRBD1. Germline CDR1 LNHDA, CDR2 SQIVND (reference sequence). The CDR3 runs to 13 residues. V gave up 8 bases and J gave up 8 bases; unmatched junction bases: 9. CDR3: CASRTGGARGYTF. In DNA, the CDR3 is TGTGCCAGTCGAACAGGGGGCGCGAGGGGCTACACCTTC.

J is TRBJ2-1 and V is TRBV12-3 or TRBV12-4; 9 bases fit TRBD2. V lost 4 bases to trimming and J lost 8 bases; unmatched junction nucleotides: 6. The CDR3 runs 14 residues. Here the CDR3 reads CASSSGTSSHEQFF. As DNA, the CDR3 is TGTGCCAGCAGTTCCGGGACTAGCTCCCATGAGCAGTTCTTC.

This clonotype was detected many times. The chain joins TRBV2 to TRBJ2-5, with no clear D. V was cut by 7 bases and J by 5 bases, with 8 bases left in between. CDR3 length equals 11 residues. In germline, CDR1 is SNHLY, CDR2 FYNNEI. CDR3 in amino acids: CASTGQETQYF. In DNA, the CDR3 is TGTGCCAGCACCGGGCAGGAGACCCAGTACTTC.

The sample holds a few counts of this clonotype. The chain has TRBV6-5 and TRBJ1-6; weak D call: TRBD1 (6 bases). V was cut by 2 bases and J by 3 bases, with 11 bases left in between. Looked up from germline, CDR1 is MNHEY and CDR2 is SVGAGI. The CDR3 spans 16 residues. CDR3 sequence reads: CASSYDRRLYNSPLHF. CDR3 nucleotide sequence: TGTGCCAGCAGTTACGACAGGAGGCTCTATAATTCACCCCTCCACTTT.

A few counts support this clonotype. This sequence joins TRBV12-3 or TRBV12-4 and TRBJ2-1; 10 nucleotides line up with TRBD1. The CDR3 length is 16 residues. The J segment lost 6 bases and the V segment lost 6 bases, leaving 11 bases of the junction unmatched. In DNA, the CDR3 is TGTGCCAGCAGCCGACAGGGGGCGACGGGCAGCAATGAGCAGTTCTTC. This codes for CASSRQGATGSNEQFF.

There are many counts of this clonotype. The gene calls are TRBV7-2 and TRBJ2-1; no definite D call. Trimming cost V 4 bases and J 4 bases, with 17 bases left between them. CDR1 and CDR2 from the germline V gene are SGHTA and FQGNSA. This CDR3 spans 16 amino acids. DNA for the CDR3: TGTGCCAGCAGCTACCGGTTTGACCTGGCTTACAATGAGCAGTTCTTC. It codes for CASSYRFDLAYNEQFF.

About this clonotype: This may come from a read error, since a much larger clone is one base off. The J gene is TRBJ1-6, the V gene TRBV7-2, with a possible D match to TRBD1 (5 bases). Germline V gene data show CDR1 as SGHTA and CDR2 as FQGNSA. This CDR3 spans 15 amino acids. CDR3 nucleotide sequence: TGTGCCAGCAGCTTAGGGGGGGTAGTCAATTCACCCCTCCGCTTT. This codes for CASSLGGVVNSPLRF.